Following are 2 T cell receptor beta chains from one sample sequenced in a study of T cells in Graves' hyperthyroidism and ophthalmopathy. Regions amplified from RNA transcripts were the TCR beta CDR3 regions. The TCR CDR3 was amplified in a first-round RT-PCR using the HTBI primer set. TCRdb re-called the multiplex PCR reads with MiXCR, one entry per CDR3 protein. The sample gives about 280,000 distinct CDR3 sequences, around 25% of which show up once; more than 25% is in the top ten. The sample consisted of blood. These receptors were obtained from a man aged 40-49 years with Graves' hyperthyroidism that later progressed to Graves' ophthalmopathy.

In this sample, this clonotype turned up a few times. This chain links TRBV2 with TRBJ1-3, with D maybe TRBD1 (6 bases). Germline lookup yields CDR1 SNHLY and CDR2 FYNNEI. With 6 bases removed from V and 0 bases from J, the gap between germline ends came to 12 bases. This CDR3 is 15 amino acids long. This chain's CDR3 is CASSVDSYSGNTIYF. The CDR3 DNA follows: TGTGCCAGCAGCGTGGACAGTTACTCTGGAAACACCATATATTTT.

This clonotype was observed many times. The chain recombines TRBV6-1 with TRBJ1-3, with 7 bases lining up with TRBD1. This CDR3 region has 17 residues. V gave up 4 bases and J gave up 0 bases; unmatched junction bases: 9. Per the germline V gene, CDR1 is MNHNS and CDR2 is SASEGT. The CDR3 DNA sequence: TGTGCCAGCAGTGGTCACCGACGGACAGGCTCTGGAAACACCATATATTTT. This codes for CASSGHRRTGSGNTIYF.